One sample yielded the 30 T cell receptor beta chains listed below, sequenced in a study of tumor and adjacent non-tumor tissue in lung cancer. No cell sorting was done before RNA was extracted from the tissue. Three rounds of nested PCR, following a modified ARM-PCR protocol, produced the TCRbeta library. In TCRdb, the multiplex PCR reads were re-called with MiXCR into one record per CDR3 protein. The sample contains just over 200,000 distinct CDR3 sequences, 60% to 85% of which appear only once. Sequencing input: lung tumor tissue. The receptors were sampled from a man aged 55 to 69 with non-small cell lung cancer.

This clonotype was seen at least ten times. The chain recombines TRBV11-2 with TRBJ1-2; TRBD1 agrees at 8 bases. The CDR3 runs 18 residues. Trimming at V came to 5 bases and at J to 7 bases, leaving 21 bases not matched to a gene. Looked up from germline, CDR1 is SGHAT and CDR2 is FQNNGV. The CDR3 region is CASSRSPGQGGPASGYTF. CDR3 nucleotide sequence: TGTGCCAGCAGCCGTTCCCCCGGACAGGGAGGCCCGGCGAGTGGCTACACCTTC.

CDR3: CSARSGGAGTGELFF. The CDR3 coding sequence is TGCAGTGCCAGGAGTGGCGGGGCGGGCACCGGGGAGCTGTTTTTT. The J gene is TRBJ2-2, the V gene TRBV20-1, with D possibly matching TRBD2 (6 bases). The V gene lost 6 bases and the J gene lost 4 bases, with 18 bases spanning the gap. The CDR3 contains 15 residues. Germline values: CDR1 DFQATT, CDR2 SNEGSKA (reference sequence).

This clonotype was recorded at least ten times. V is TRBV12-3 or TRBV12-4 and J is TRBJ1-3; no definite D call. CDR3 length equals 16 residues. V was trimmed by 4 bases and J by 0 bases, leaving 13 bases between them. CDR3 nucleotide sequence: TGTGCCAGCAGTTCCGACCCAACCCCCTCTGGAAACACCATATATTTT. It is translated as CASSSDPTPSGNTIYF.

Comment on this clonotype: A single base separates this from a much larger clone, so it may be a read error. V usage is TRBV4-1 and J usage is TRBJ2-5; D perhaps matches TRBD1 (5 bases). The CDR3 extends over 13 amino acids. Germline V gene sequence: CDR1 MGHRA, CDR2 YSYEKL. V was cut by 2 bases and J by 6 bases, with 10 bases left in between. The CDR3 nucleotides are TGCGCCAGCAGCCAACTACAGGCGAAGACCCAGTACTTC. Its protein product is CASSQLQAKTQYF.

This clonotype was seen just once. A much larger clone is a single base away; this may be a read error. The V gene is TRBV20-1, the J gene TRBJ2-1; D ambiguous. Germline CDR1 and CDR2: DFQATT and SNEGSKA (reference sequence). The CDR3 totals 10 residues. V was trimmed by 7 bases and J by 8 bases, leaving 9 bases between them. In DNA, the CDR3 is TGCAGTGTTAGCCGCGATGAGCAGTTCTTC. This sequence encodes CSVSRDEQFF.

The rearrangement uses TRBV4-2 and TRBJ1-1; 8 bases agree with TRBD1. V shed 1 base and J 5 bases; nucleotides not matched to a gene: 18. CDR1 is LGHNA, CDR2 YNFKEQ, per germline. This CDR3 region has 19 residues. CDR3 sequence: CASSQVPGQVVPWETEAFF. The DNA for the CDR3 is TGTGCCAGCAGCCAAGTACCGGGACAGGTGGTCCCTTGGGAGACTGAAGCTTTCTTT.

The rearrangement uses TRBV4-2 and TRBJ1-6; the D gene is possibly TRBD1 (5 bases). The CDR3 consists of 14 residues. Trimming pared 8 bases from V and 5 bases from J, leaving 13 bases between. Germline lookup yields CDR1 LGHNA and CDR2 YNFKEQ. This CDR3 is CASGLRADNSPLHF. In DNA, the CDR3 is TGTGCCAGCGGCCTCAGGGCTGATAATTCACCCCTCCACTTT.

The chain has TRBV11-1 and TRBJ2-1; 7 bases line up with TRBD1. The V segment lost 0 bases and the J segment 4 bases; nucleotides outside the gene matches: 21. This CDR3 has 21 residues. Per germline, CDR1 SGHAT and CDR2 FQDESV (reference sequence). The CDR3 loop reads CASSLACGRGFSRSSYNEQFF. In DNA form, the CDR3 reads TGTGCCAGCAGCTTAGCTTGTGGCAGGGGGTTTAGTCGAAGCTCATACAATGAGCAGTTCTTC.

On this clonotype itself: One end of the junction varies from germline; a read error may be responsible. The J gene is TRBJ2-7, the V gene TRBV6-5; D is tentatively TRBD1 or TRBD2 (5 bases each). The CDR3 is 15 amino acids. Germline V gives CDR1 MNHEY, CDR2 SVGAGI. In DNA, the CDR3 is TGTGCCAGCGACAATGGGGGATTCACTCGCTACGAACAGTACTTC. It specifies CASDNGGFTRYEQYF.

A remark on this clonotype: A read error may account for a junction end that differs from germline. J is TRBJ2-7 and V is TRBV6-1, with D tentatively TRBD2 (5 bases). Germline V CDR1 and CDR2: MNHNS, SASEGT. CDR3 size: 13 residues. The CDR3 spells CASSGRQFWEHYF. CDR3 coding DNA: TGTGCCAGCAGTGGACGACAATTCTGGGAGCACTACTTC.

This clonotype was counted once. A clone one base away is much larger, so this may be a read error. The V and J genes are TRBV12-3 or TRBV12-4 and TRBJ1-2, with D uncertain. The CDR3 runs 11 residues. Trimming stripped 7 bases from V and 7 bases from J, with 10 bases between. CDR3 DNA: TGTGCCAGCACTGCCCACAGTGGCTACACCTTC. Translated, it gives CASTAHSGYTF.

The chain couples TRBV6-5 to TRBJ1-4, with a tentative D call TRBD1 (5 bases). CDR3 size: 15 residues. V lost 5 bases to trimming and J lost 6 bases, with 16 bases between them. Germline loops: CDR1 MNHEY, CDR2 SVGAGI. For the CDR3, the DNA is TGTGCCAGCAGTGGGGCAGGGAGCGCTTATGAAAAACTGTTTTTT. Translation gives CASSGAGSAYEKLFF.

This clonotype has ten or more counts. The chain's CDR3 is CASSLAGGSYEQYF. Written as DNA, the CDR3 is TGTGCCAGCAGCCTAGCGGGAGGATCCTACGAGCAGTACTTC. This chain connects TRBV12-3 or TRBV12-4 to TRBJ2-7; TRBD2 agrees at 11 bases. The CDR3 spans 14 residues. V shed 6 bases, J shed 1 base, and the junction held 2 bases outside the gene matches.

On this clonotype itself: This is likely a read error, given that the CDR3 carries no conserved phenylalanine or tryptophan at its end. This chain joins TRBV20-1 and TRBJ1-1; a weak D match, TRBD1 (5 bases). V was clipped by 5 bases and J by 7 bases, with 17 bases between them. The germline CDR1 and CDR2 sequences are DFQATT and SNEGSKA (reference sequence). This CDR3 is built from 13 residues. The CDR3 sequence is CSASDTSEGEAFS. DNA of the CDR3: TGCAGTGCTTCGGACACTTCGGAGGGTGAAGCTTTCTCT.

A few counts support this clonotype. J is TRBJ1-6 and V is TRBV7-9, with TRBD1 matching over 7 bases. This CDR3 is built from 15 residues. V was clipped by 4 bases and J by 4 bases; unmatched bases: 4. CDR1 is SEHNR, CDR2 FQNEAQ, per germline (reference sequence). The CDR3 region has the DNA TGTGCCAGCAGCTCGACGGGACAGTATAATTCACCCCTCCACTTT. Translating it yields CASSSTGQYNSPLHF.

Worth noting for this clonotype: The CDR3 does not end in the conserved phenylalanine or tryptophan, so this is likely a read error. J is TRBJ1-1 and V is TRBV6-5, with D unresolved. CDR3 length: 16 amino acids. V shed 0 bases and J shed 0 bases, with 11 bases lying between them. CDR1 MNHEY and CDR2 SVGAGI come from the germline V gene. The CDR3 nucleotides are TGTGCCAGCAGTTACTCGAGTAGGATTATGAACACTGAAGCTTTCCTT. Translated, it gives CASSYSSRIMNTEAFL.

Comment on this clonotype: An end of the junction does not agree with germline; a read error may underlie this. This chain connects TRBV6-2 or TRBV6-3 to TRBJ2-5; a possible D gene is TRBD1 (5 bases). Germline values: CDR1 MNHEY, CDR2 SVGEGT. The CDR3 is 14 amino acids. The CDR3 reads CASSYSKGMETQYF. CDR3 coding DNA: TGTGCCAGCAGTTACTCGAAGGGGATGGAGACCCAATACTTC.

Note on this clonotype: A much larger clone sits a single nucleotide away, making a read error possible. V is TRBV6-6 and J is TRBJ2-7; D gene ambiguous. From germline, CDR1 is MNHNY and CDR2 SVGAGI (reference sequence). V was clipped by 8 bases and J by 1 base, with 9 bases between them. This CDR3 is 12 amino acids long. CDR3 sequence (DNA): TGTGCCAGCGAGGAGTCTTCCTACGAGCAGTACTTC. As protein: CASEESSYEQYF.

The chain couples TRBV11-2 to TRBJ2-2; D gene ambiguous. Trimming stripped 1 base from V and 8 bases from J, with 8 bases between. The CDR3 extends over 13 amino acids. Germline V gene sequence: CDR1 SGHAT, CDR2 FQNNGV. This chain's CDR3 is CASSLAQVGELFF. The CDR3 bases are TGTGCCAGCAGCTTAGCTCAGGTAGGGGAGCTGTTTTTT.

This clonotype appeared once. One end of the junction is discordant with germline, which a read error may explain. The rearrangement links TRBV29-1 to TRBJ2-3; possible D gene TRBD1, 5 bases. CDR1 is SQVTM and CDR2 is ANQGSEA in the germline V gene. The length of the CDR3 is 11 residues. CDR3 sequence reads: CSVSSTDTKYF. In DNA, the CDR3 is TGCAGCGTTTCCTCGACAGATACGAAGTATTTT.

This clonotype has only one observation. V gene TRBV30 combines with J gene TRBJ2-1, with D possibly TRBD1 on 5 matching bases. The CDR3 contains 16 residues. V was clipped by 0 bases and J by 9 bases, with 21 bases between them. Germline-derived CDR1 and CDR2 are GTSNPN and SVGIG (reference sequence). The CDR3 region has the DNA TGTGCCTGGAGTGTACCGGCAGGGAATTTCGGCGCTGAGCAGTTCTTC. This codes for CAWSVPAGNFGAEQFF.

Ten or more counts support this clonotype. This sequence joins TRBV12-3 or TRBV12-4 and TRBJ2-6; no reliable D call. Trimming removed 8 bases from V and 3 bases from J, with 8 bases in between. The CDR3 totals 13 residues. The CDR3 sequence: CASRRVGANVLTF. Here the CDR3 DNA reads TGTGCCAGCCGTCGGGTTGGGGCCAACGTCCTGACTTTC.

The genes are TRBV6-2 or TRBV6-3 and TRBJ2-1, with D maybe TRBD2 (5 bases). V lost 6 bases and J lost 3, with 15 bases in between. The CDR3 runs 15 residues. Germline assignment: CDR1 MNHEY and CDR2 SVGEGT. The CDR3 DNA reads as TGTGCCAGCAGCTCTAGCAGGAAGGTCTACAATGAGCAGTTCTTC. Protein: CASSSSRKVYNEQFF.

On this clonotype itself: Its ends do not fully match the called genes, so a read error is possible. V and J are TRBV4-3 and TRBJ1-2, with no clear D. CDR3 length: 16 amino acids. Germline CDR1 and CDR2: LGHNA and YSLEER. The CDR3 region has the DNA TGCGCCAGTAGCCACCGTGGGGTTCTCGGGAACTATGGCTACACCTTC. Its protein is CASSHRGVLGNYGYTF.

This clonotype appeared a few times. The chain carries TRBV14 and TRBJ2-1, with 11 bases aligning to TRBD2. CDR3 size: 17 residues. J was trimmed by 4 bases and V by 1 base; bases with no gene match: 6. CDR1 and CDR2 from the germline V gene are SGHDN and FVKESK. The CDR3 protein is CASSQGRPSGGYNEQFF. CDR3 bases: TGTGCCAGCAGCCAAGGAAGGCCTAGCGGGGGGTACAATGAGCAGTTCTTC. The complete variable domain, with remaining parts taken from reference TRBV14 and TRBJ2-1, reads EAGVTQFPSHSVIEKGQTVTLRCDPISGHDNLYWYRRVMGKEIKFLLHFVKESKQDESGMPNNRFLAERTGGTYSTLKVQPAELEDSGVYFCASSQGRPSGGYNEQFFGPGTRLTVL.

Turning to this clonotype: The junction and the germline gene differ at one end; a read error may be behind it. The J gene is TRBJ2-6, the V gene TRBV5-4; D is undetermined. Germline CDR1 SGHNT, CDR2 YYREEE (reference sequence). This CDR3 is 19 amino acids long. This CDR3 is CASTLVGRTLRSGANVLTF. CDR3 bases: TGTGCCAGCACCTTGGTCGGCAGGACCCTTAGATCTGGGGCCAACGTCCTGACTTTC.

About this clonotype itself: This may be a read error, as it is one base from a much larger clone. The rearrangement joins TRBV12-3 or TRBV12-4 to TRBJ2-7, with 11 bases that match TRBD1. CDR3 length equals 13 residues. DNA of the CDR3: TGTGCCAACAGTTGGGACAGGGGGTACGAGCAGTACTTC. This codes for CANSWDRGYEQYF.

Details on this clonotype: A much more abundant neighbour one base away suggests this may be a read error. The chain joins TRBV20-1 to TRBJ2-2; 15 nucleotides align to TRBD2. Germline CDR1 DFQATT, CDR2 SNEGSKA (reference sequence). CDR3 size: 17 residues. The CDR3 DNA sequence: TGCAATGCTAGAGGGACTAGCGGGGGGTCTAACACCGGGGAGCTGTTTTTT. This sequence encodes CNARGTSGGSNTGELFF.

This clonotype was recorded many times. The chain carries TRBV6-1 and TRBJ1-3; D is ambiguous. The V end lost 3 bases, the J end lost 0 bases, and 6 bases lay between the germline ends. CDR1 is MNHNS, CDR2 SASEGT, per germline. The length of the CDR3 is 14 residues. The CDR3, as DNA: TGTGCCAGCAGTGACGGGGTCTCTGGAAACACCATATATTTT. Its protein product is CASSDGVSGNTIYF.

In the case of this clonotype: The junction departs from germline at one end; a sequencing error may be responsible. This rearrangement joins TRBV20-1 to TRBJ2-3, with TRBD2 matching over 7 bases. CDR3 length equals 15 residues. Germline lookup yields CDR1 DFQATT and CDR2 SNEGSKA (reference sequence). CDR3 loop: CSASDISGIADTQYF. The CDR3 nucleotides read TGCAGTGCTAGTGATATCAGCGGGATTGCAGATACGCAGTATTTC.